Listed below are T cell receptor beta chains from one sample, sequenced in a study of shared clonotypes between healthy human individuals. Some clones are missing from TCRdb's copy, which holds only in-frame ones; the method was immunoSEQ multiplex PCR. The sample contains about 960,000 clones, about three quarters of which appear only once. The sequenced material came from memory CD4+ T cells sorted from blood. Receptor source: a man between 18 and 29 years old in good health. The CDR3 runs from the conserved cysteine through the conserved F or W. The order of the fields is V gene, CDR3 protein.

>TRBV7-8
CASSPPGSWREAFF
>TRBV7-3
CASSPGLAEETQYF
>TRBV28
CASSQQGQGNTEAFF
>TRBV19
CASSQGIRYTGELFF
>TRBV7-9
CASSFGTSGDSTYEQYF
>TRBV10-3
CAISQVDGGSYEQYF
>TRBV7-8
CASSLASTGELFF
>TRBV4-3
CASSQDRASTYEQYF
>TRBV5-1
CASSPTGTAHGEQYF
>TRBV19
CASRTSGSSYNEQFF
>TRBV10-3
CAISEGPGDETQYF
>TRBV19
CASTTPATNEKLFF
>TRBV2
CASSPTGANALTF
>TRBV4-1
CASSRVETQSSYNSPLHF
>TRBV28
CASSLAQGNSPLHF
>TRBV7-9
CASSLPGLLGNTQYF
>TRBV21-1
CASSTPREGRFSTDTQYF
>TRBV5-1
CASSPKDGSYGYTF
>TRBV30
CAWSVPPYGYTF
>TRBV9
CASSPRGATNQPQHF
>TRBV5-1
CASSSLATVNNEQFF
>TRBV7-2
CASSLGIGEGYTF
>TRBV5-1
CASSLDLRGTDTQYF
>TRBV30
CAWKRGGETQYF
>TRBV6-1
CASSGGRTGDQPQHF
>TRBV7-3
CASSLIPSGGYEQYF
>TRBV30
CAWSGTETQYF
>TRBV28
CASRGDHNEQFF
>TRBV9
CASSVGEAAPLHF
>TRBV5-1
CASSLGQSFGQYF
>TRBV5-1
CASSFSPALAGGHEQFF
>TRBV19
CASSMEKYRGVNTEAFF
>TRBV6-5
CASSYLGTQKLFF
>TRBV7-2
CASSDQLGAIQYF
>TRBV5-6
CASSLGDRDNSPLHF
>TRBV2
CASVREPNTEAFF
>TRBV5-1
CASSLGTLAGAQETQYF
>TRBV13
CASSLGQGWTPLHF
>TRBV7-9
CASSRPGTGELFF
>TRBV7-9
CASSLDGSYSYNEQFF
>TRBV18
CASSPPALHYEQYF
>TRBV30
CAWSAPGPF
>TRBV5-1
CASSLESTRGETQYF
>TRBV7-2
CASSLRTSGRGEQFF
>TRBV6-6
CASSEGTGREKLFF
>TRBV30
CAWSIQGNEKLFF
>TRBV7-3
CASSLTGGRYEQFF
>TRBV5-1
CASSLKSPGAGNTGELFF
>TRBV7-8
CASSLTGGANTGELFF
>TRBV7-9
CASSFTDTQYF
>TRBV12-5
CASGLVKMGIRTDTQYF
>TRBV10-3
CAISDGRAIPEKLFF
>TRBV28
CASSPDSYGYTF
>TRBV10-2
CASRTGNGELFF
>TRBV10-1
CASRGSGSGNEQFF
>TRBV7-2
CASSLFMDIQYF
>TRBV7-8
CASSSQGTGTTYEQYF
>TRBV6-6
CASSPRADTQYF